The 28 T cell receptor beta chains given below trace back to one sample, sequenced in a study of blood T cell repertoires in COVID-19. The assay was immunoSEQ multiplex PCR, and TCRdb's table has in-frame clones only and misses some. The top ten hold 6% to 6.5% of the sample, which has a few hundred thousand clones, around nine tenths seen once. Specimen: PBMCs or T cells enriched from blood (not recorded which). The receptor source for this set is a middle-aged woman who had recovered from COVID-19.

The genes are TRBV2 and TRBJ2-7, with a possible D match to TRBD2 (6 bases). The CDR3 spans 12 residues. The V gene's germline CDR1 is SNHLY and CDR2 FYNNEI. V dropped 7 bases and J dropped 3 bases, with 10 bases sitting between them. The CDR3 DNA follows: TGTGCCAGCACGGGGGATGACTACGAGCAGTACTTC. It is translated as CASTGDDYEQYF.

The chain recombines TRBV7-2 with TRBJ2-3, with 10 bases matching TRBD1. Germline loops: CDR1 SGHTA, CDR2 FQGNSA. With V trimmed by 5 bases and J by 4 bases, 6 bases remained unmatched. The length of the CDR3 is 15 residues. CDR3 region: CASSPGQGSSDTQYF. The CDR3 DNA reads TGTGCCAGCAGCCCGGGACAGGGGTCCTCAGATACGCAGTATTTT.

J is TRBJ1-4 and V is TRBV7-9; TRBD1 is a possible D gene (5 bases). Germline V CDR1 and CDR2: SEHNR, FQNEAQ (reference sequence). Trimming removed 4 bases at V and 2 bases at J, with 11 bases between. This CDR3 has 15 amino acids. CDR3 sequence (DNA): TGTGCCAGCAGCTCCTCAGGGTGGACTAATGAAAAACTGTTTTTT. Protein: CASSSSGWTNEKLFF.

V gene TRBV28 combines with J gene TRBJ2-7, with a weak D call TRBD1 (6 bases). Germline-derived CDR1 and CDR2 are MDHEN and SYDVKM. The CDR3 length is 11 residues. Trimming cost V 7 bases and J 4 bases, with 8 bases left between them. The CDR3 loop is CASTTGYEQYF. CDR3 sequence (DNA): TGTGCCAGCACGACAGGTTACGAGCAGTACTTC. The complete variable domain, with remaining parts taken from reference TRBV28 and TRBJ2-7, reads DVKVTQSSRYLVKRTGEKVFLECVQDMDHENMFWYRQDPGLGLRLIYFSYDVKMKEKGDIPEGYSVSREKKERFSLILESASTNQTSMYLCASTTGYEQYFGPGTRLTVT.

This sequence joins TRBV7-9 and TRBJ1-1, with D tentatively TRBD1 (6 bases). V was trimmed by 5 bases and J by 0 bases, leaving 13 bases between them. CDR1 and CDR2 (germline): SEHNR, FQNEAQ (reference sequence). The CDR3 consists of 15 residues. The CDR3 spells CASSVTGKMNTEAFF. The CDR3 coding sequence is TGTGCCAGCAGCGTAACAGGGAAAATGAACACTGAAGCTTTCTTT. Complete variable domain (other parts from reference TRBV7-9 and TRBJ1-1): DTGVSQNPRHKITKRGQNVTFRCDPISEHNRLYWYRQTLGQGPEFLTYFQNEAQLEKSRLLSDRFSAERPKGSFSTLEIQRTEQGDSAMYLCASSVTGKMNTEAFFGQGTRLTVV.

This clone was found a few times. In DNA form, the CDR3 reads TGTGCCAGCAGTTTAGGGCGGACAGTAATCACCGGGGAGCTGTTTTTT. Translating gives CASSLGRTVITGELFF. The J gene is TRBJ2-2, the V gene TRBV28, with D possibly matching TRBD1 (6 bases). This CDR3 contains 16 residues. CDR1 is MDHEN, CDR2 SYDVKM, per germline. V lost 2 bases to trimming and J lost 4 bases, with 14 bases between them.

The rearrangement links TRBV6-5 to TRBJ1-4, with a weak D call TRBD1 (6 bases). From germline, CDR1 is MNHEY and CDR2 SVGAGI. V was clipped by 7 bases and J by 2 bases, with 14 bases between them. The CDR3 has 15 residues. CDR3 nucleotides: TGTGCCAGCAAGGACAGCCTACGGACTAATGAAAAACTGTTTTTT. It translates to CASKDSLRTNEKLFF.

Only a few counts were recorded for this clone. This chain links TRBV5-4 with TRBJ2-2; no firm D call. With 1 base removed from V and 7 bases from J, the gap between germline ends came to 14 bases. The CDR3 is made up of 15 amino acids. Germline V gene sequence: CDR1 SGHNT, CDR2 YYREEE (reference sequence). Here the CDR3 DNA reads TGTGCCAGCAGCTTGTGGGCACGGCCAGTCGGGGAGCTGTTTTTT. This translates into CASSLWARPVGELFF.

CDR3 DNA: TGTGCCAGCAGCCTCGGGACAGGAGCTAGCACAGATACGCAGTATTTT. Its translation is CASSLGTGASTDTQYF. The V gene is TRBV7-9, the J gene TRBJ2-3; TRBD1 matches at 8 bases. This CDR3 has 16 amino acids. The V segment lost 5 bases and the J segment 0 bases; nucleotides outside the gene matches: 7. Germline V gene sequence: CDR1 SEHNR, CDR2 FQNEAQ (reference sequence).

This sequence joins TRBV2 and TRBJ1-1; tentatively, D is TRBD1 (6 bases). Germline CDR1 SNHLY, CDR2 FYNNEI. V lost 6 bases, J lost 7 bases, and 18 bases lay in between. The CDR3 loop spans 14 amino acids. The CDR3 region has the DNA TGTGCCAGCAGCGGGAACGGGCAGGGGATTGAAGCTTTCTTT. Protein product: CASSGNGQGIEAFF.

The rearrangement links TRBV4-1 to TRBJ2-7; D might be TRBD2 (6 bases). The V end lost 1 base, the J end lost 6 bases, and 16 bases lay between the germline ends. In germline, CDR1 is MGHRA, CDR2 YSYEKL. The CDR3 runs 15 residues. This CDR3 reads CASSQVSRTSTEQYF. CDR3 DNA sequence: TGCGCCAGCAGCCAAGTTTCTAGAACTAGCACCGAGCAGTACTTC.

V usage is TRBV9 and J usage is TRBJ2-7; 7 bases line up with TRBD1. Trimming took 1 base from V and 7 from J; bases not matched to a gene: 8. Germline CDR1 and CDR2: SGDLS and YYNGEE. The CDR3 has 14 amino acids. The CDR3 is CASSVWAGGVEQYF. The DNA of the CDR3 is TGTGCCAGCAGCGTATGGGCAGGGGGTGTTGAGCAGTACTTC. Filled out from reference TRBV9 and TRBJ2-7, the complete variable domain reads DSGVTQTPKHLITATGQRVTLRCSPRSGDLSVYWYQQSLDQGLQFLIQYYNGEERAKGNILERFSAQQFPDLHSELNLSSLELGDSALYFCASSVWAGGVEQYFGPGTRLTVT.

The chain combines TRBV2 with TRBJ2-3; no reliable D call. Germline V lookup: CDR1 SNHLY, CDR2 FYNNEI. This CDR3 has 15 amino acids. Trimming removed 4 bases at V and 2 bases at J, with 13 bases between. CDR3 protein: CASSGLGPITDTQYF. The DNA of the CDR3 is TGTGCCAGCAGTGGACTGGGTCCGATCACAGATACGCAGTATTTT. The full variable domain, completed using reference TRBV2 and TRBJ2-3, is EPEVTQTPSHQVTQMGQEVILRCVPISNHLYFYWYRQILGQKVEFLVSFYNNEISEKSEIFDDQFSVERPDGSNFTLKIRSTKLEDSAMYFCASSGLGPITDTQYFGPGTRLTVL.

The CDR3 DNA reads TGTGCCAGCAGCTTAGTCCCCAAGACTCAATTTCCTAATTCACCCCTCCACTTT. Translated, it gives CASSLVPKTQFPNSPLHF. This chain joins TRBV7-8 and TRBJ1-6; D remains unclear. The CDR3 spans 18 residues. Trimming removed 1 base at V and 6 bases at J, with 19 bases between. In germline, CDR1 is SGHVS, CDR2 FQNEAQ.

The gene calls are TRBV28 and TRBJ2-5, with 8 positions matching TRBD1. CDR1 and CDR2 from the germline V gene are MDHEN and SYDVKM. V lost 8 bases, J lost 5 bases, and 13 bases stayed unmatched. This CDR3 is 15 amino acids long. CDR3 region: CASLTRTGTGETQYF. The CDR3 DNA follows: TGTGCCAGCCTTACGCGGACAGGGACTGGGGAGACCCAGTACTTC.

The chain has TRBV27 and TRBJ2-7, with D unclear. The CDR3 runs 12 residues. The V end was cut by 5 bases, the J end by 2 bases, with 7 bases between. From germline, CDR1 is MNHEY and CDR2 SMNVEV (reference sequence). CDR3 protein: CASSPGPYEQYF. The CDR3 DNA sequence: TGTGCCAGCAGTCCGGGTCCCTACGAGCAGTACTTC.

This chain links TRBV27 with TRBJ1-1; perhaps TRBD1 as D (6 bases). CDR3 length: 16 residues. Germline-derived CDR1 and CDR2 are MNHEY and SMNVEV (reference sequence). The V and J ends lost 6 bases and 4 bases respectively, with 21 bases between them. CDR3 region: CASRTLGGEGGTEAFF. As DNA, the CDR3 is TGTGCCAGCAGGACGTTAGGGGGGGAGGGTGGCACTGAAGCTTTCTTT.

The sample holds a few counts of this clone. The rearrangement links TRBV7-2 to TRBJ1-3; D is perhaps TRBD1 (6 bases). The CDR3 is 15 residues long. Germline-derived CDR1 and CDR2 are SGHTA and FQGNSA. Trimming pared 5 bases from V and 1 base from J, leaving 12 bases between. The CDR3 DNA is TGTGCCAGCAGCATGACGGGACAATCTGGAAACACCATATATTTT. As protein: CASSMTGQSGNTIYF.

This clone is a singleton in its sample. The CDR3 DNA reads TGTGCCACCAGCAGCGGGACAGAAGAGACCCAGTACTTC. This encodes CATSSGTEETQYF. The chain carries TRBV15 and TRBJ2-5, with 7 bases lining up with TRBD1. CDR3 size: 13 residues. The V and J ends lost 3 bases and 3 bases, in that order; junction bases with no gene match: 1. Germline V gene lookup returns CDR1 LNHNV and CDR2 YYDKDF (reference sequence).

In regard to this clone: The sample holds other DNA sequences that translate to the same CDR3. The chain has TRBV7-2 and TRBJ2-5, with 8 positions matching TRBD1. V shed 4 bases, J shed 5 bases, and the junction held 3 bases outside the gene matches. Germline V gene lookup returns CDR1 SGHTA and CDR2 FQGNSA. This CDR3 is built from 13 residues. CDR3 DNA: TGTGCCAGCAGCTCCGACAGGGGTGAGACCCAGTACTTC. This sequence encodes CASSSDRGETQYF.

The chain combines TRBV29-1 with TRBJ2-7; 7 bases are shared with TRBD1. After removal of 6 bases from V and 2 bases from J, the junction contained 16 bases not matched to a gene. The CDR3 covers 16 residues. Germline V gene data show CDR1 as SQVTM and CDR2 as ANQGSEA. The DNA for the CDR3 is TGCAGCGTGGCTGGGGGATCAGGACAGGCCACCTACGAGCAGTACTTC. Protein: CSVAGGSGQATYEQYF.

V usage is TRBV27 and J usage is TRBJ1-5; 7 positions agree with TRBD1. Germline V gives CDR1 MNHEY, CDR2 SMNVEV (reference sequence). The CDR3 loop spans 16 amino acids. V was pared by 0 bases and J by 4 bases, with 6 bases of the junction left unmatched. CDR3 protein: CASSLSATGWNQPQHF. The CDR3 DNA reads as TGTGCCAGCAGTTTATCGGCGACAGGGTGGAATCAGCCCCAGCATTTT.

The genes are TRBV7-2 and TRBJ2-7; the D gene is possibly TRBD2 (5 bases). V lost 5 bases and J lost 0, with 14 bases in between. This CDR3 spans 15 amino acids. CDR1 and CDR2 from the germline V gene are SGHTA and FQGNSA. The CDR3 sequence: CASSPPPGNSYEQYF. Written as DNA, the CDR3 is TGTGCCAGCAGCCCACCCCCGGGAAACTCCTACGAGCAGTACTTC.

This chain joins TRBV6-2 or TRBV6-3 and TRBJ2-1; the match to TRBD2 covers 13 bases. The CDR3 has 15 amino acids. V dropped 4 bases and J dropped 10; count of bases not matched to a gene: 7. Germline V gene lookup returns CDR1 MNHEY and CDR2 SVGEGT. The CDR3 sequence is CASSSWTSGSREQFF. For the CDR3, the DNA is TGTGCCAGCAGTTCTTGGACTAGCGGGAGTAGAGAGCAGTTCTTC.

The V gene is TRBV9, the J gene TRBJ2-3, with a tentative D call TRBD2 (5 bases). The V end lost 0 bases, the J end lost 6 bases, and 14 bases lay between the germline ends. Germline CDR1 and CDR2: SGDLS and YYNGEE. This CDR3 spans 15 amino acids. Written as DNA, the CDR3 is TGTGCCAGCAGCGTAGATGCAGCGGAAGGGGATACGCAGTATTTT. This codes for CASSVDAAEGDTQYF.

The chain combines TRBV7-6 with TRBJ2-2; 7 bases are shared with TRBD2. V shed 5 bases, J shed 1 base, and the junction held 13 bases outside the gene matches. Germline assignment: CDR1 SGHVS and CDR2 FNYEAQ. This CDR3 is built from 18 residues. The CDR3 coding sequence is TGTGCCAGCAGCGCGGAGTACGGGAGGCCGGAGAACACCGGGGAGCTGTTTTTT. Its translation: CASSAEYGRPENTGELFF. Full variable domain (remainder filled in from reference TRBV7-6 and TRBJ2-2): GAGVSQSPRYKVTKRGQDVALRCDPISGHVSLYWYRQALGQGPEFLTYFNYEAQQDKSGLPNDRFSAERPEGSISTLTIQRTEQRDSAMYRCASSAEYGRPENTGELFFGEGSRLTVL.

This clone was observed once. V and J are TRBV27 and TRBJ1-2, with 7 bases aligning to TRBD1. The CDR3 consists of 13 residues. Per germline, CDR1 MNHEY and CDR2 SMNVEV (reference sequence). V dropped 5 bases and J dropped 4; count of bases not matched to a gene: 4. The CDR3 sequence: CASSPRGSYGYTF. CDR3 nucleotide sequence: TGTGCCAGCAGTCCCAGGGGGTCCTATGGCTACACCTTC.

J is TRBJ1-2 and V is TRBV11-2; D not resolved. Trimming removed 0 bases from V and 0 bases from J, with 11 bases in between. The length of the CDR3 is 16 residues. CDR1 is SGHAT and CDR2 is FQNNGV in the germline V gene. This CDR3 is CASSLDLLQANYGYTF. DNA of the CDR3: TGTGCCAGCAGCTTAGATTTACTTCAAGCTAACTATGGCTACACCTTC.